This is a list of T cell receptor beta chains from one sample in a study of T cell responses to AZD1222 COVID-19 vaccine. Sequencing was performed with immunoSEQ multiplex PCR; in TCRdb, only in-frame clones are kept and a portion is missing. This table holds roughly 200,000 clones, roughly 90% found once. This specimen was peripheral blood, taken 28 days after the second AZD1222 dose. These receptor sequences come from an adult who received the AZD1222 COVID-19 vaccine. CDR3s include the opening cysteine and the closing phenylalanine or tryptophan. Fields, in order: clone size, J gene, V gene, D gene, CDR3 DNA, CDR3 protein. D genes are given only for firm matches. Rows may omit the clone size; those that give it use once, few, many or a size class.

clone_size: .; j_call: TRBJ2-5; v_call: TRBV7-9; d_call: TRBD2; cdr3_nt: TGTGCCAGCAGCTTACGGGCTAGCGGGAGGGAGACCCAGTACTTC; cdr3_aa: CASSLRASGRETQYF
clone_size: .; j_call: TRBJ2-7; v_call: TRBV6-5; d_call: TRBD1; cdr3_nt: TGTGCCAGCAGAACCGGACAGGGTGGCGGCTACGAGCAGTACTTC; cdr3_aa: CASRTGQGGGYEQYF
clone_size: .; j_call: TRBJ2-2; v_call: TRBV9; d_call: TRBD1; cdr3_nt: TGTGCCAGCAGCCCGCGACAGGGTGGGAACACCGGGGAGCTGTTTTTT; cdr3_aa: CASSPRQGGNTGELFF
clone_size: .; j_call: TRBJ2-7; v_call: TRBV27; d_call: TRBD2; cdr3_nt: TGTGCCAGCAGTTTGGGACTAGCGACCGGGAGGGTCGCCTACGAGCAGTACTTC; cdr3_aa: CASSLGLATGRVAYEQYF
clone_size: .; j_call: TRBJ1-1; v_call: TRBV2; d_call: TRBD1; cdr3_nt: TGTGCCAGCAGTGAAGGAGGACAGGGGGTGTGCATGAACACTGAAGCTTTCTTT; cdr3_aa: CASSEGGQGVCMNTEAFF
clone_size: .; j_call: TRBJ2-7; v_call: TRBV18; d_call: .; cdr3_nt: TGTGCCAGCTCACTGAAAATCACGGGCCAGGGTCCTTACGAGCAGTACTTC; cdr3_aa: CASSLKITGQGPYEQYF
clone_size: once; j_call: TRBJ2-7; v_call: TRBV7-9; d_call: .; cdr3_nt: TGTGCCAGCAGCTTAGTGACCTACTACGAGCAGTACTTC; cdr3_aa: CASSLVTYYEQYF
clone_size: .; j_call: TRBJ2-2; v_call: TRBV14; d_call: TRBD2; cdr3_nt: TGTGCCAGCAGCATCCAATTGAGGCTAGCGGGAGACACCGGGGAGCTGTTTTTT; cdr3_aa: CASSIQLRLAGDTGELFF
clone_size: .; j_call: TRBJ1-1; v_call: TRBV7-9; d_call: TRBD1; cdr3_nt: TGTGCCAGCAGCTCGGTCGACAGGGGGCTTGTAGCTGAAGCTTTCTTT; cdr3_aa: CASSSVDRGLVAEAFF
clone_size: .; j_call: TRBJ2-4; v_call: TRBV18; d_call: TRBD1; cdr3_nt: TGTGCCAGCTCACGCGGACAGGGGGCGGCCAAAAACATTCAGTACTTC; cdr3_aa: CASSRGQGAAKNIQYF
clone_size: .; j_call: TRBJ1-5; v_call: TRBV19; d_call: .; cdr3_nt: TGTGCCAGCCAATACAGGGACGGGAGCAATCAGCCCCAGCATTTT; cdr3_aa: CASQYRDGSNQPQHF
clone_size: .; j_call: TRBJ1-2; v_call: TRBV5-5; d_call: TRBD1; cdr3_nt: TGTGCCAGCAGCTTGCCTTTGGACAGGGGGGTGTATGGCTACACCTTC; cdr3_aa: CASSLPLDRGVYGYTF
clone_size: .; j_call: TRBJ1-1; v_call: TRBV5-1; d_call: TRBD1; cdr3_nt: TGCGCCAGCAGCCCGGACAGGGGACGAACAATTGAAGCTTTCTTT; cdr3_aa: CASSPDRGRTIEAFF
clone_size: few; j_call: TRBJ2-7; v_call: TRBV10-1; d_call: TRBD2; cdr3_nt: TGCGCCAGCAGTGAGTCGGGGCGGGGGATCAACGAGCAGTACTTC; cdr3_aa: CASSESGRGINEQYF
clone_size: .; j_call: TRBJ1-1; v_call: TRBV5-1; d_call: .; cdr3_nt: TGCGCCAGCAGGTTTAGGACGGGCAACACTGAAGCTTTCTTT; cdr3_aa: CASRFRTGNTEAFF
clone_size: .; j_call: TRBJ2-2; v_call: TRBV7-3; d_call: .; cdr3_nt: TGTGCCAGCAGCGTAGTGGCCGAGGCCGGGGAGCTGTTTTTT; cdr3_aa: CASSVVAEAGELFF